This entry lists 10 T cell receptor beta chains sequenced from one sample in a study of T cell responses to AZD1222 COVID-19 vaccine. Data came from immunoSEQ multiplex PCR; TCRdb stores just in-frame clones and leaves some out. The sample shows about 200,000 clones, approximately 90% of them seen only once. The sample was peripheral blood, taken 28 days after the second AZD1222 dose. The origin of the receptors is an adult who received the AZD1222 COVID-19 vaccine.

The rearrangement joins TRBV6-1 to TRBJ2-1; TRBD2 matches at 8 bases. Germline V lookup: CDR1 MNHNS, CDR2 SASEGT. With 0 bases clipped from V and 5 bases from J, the junction kept 6 bases outside the gene matches. The CDR3 is made up of 16 amino acids. Here the CDR3 reads CASSEARREGNNEQFF. The CDR3, as DNA: TGTGCCAGCAGTGAAGCGAGACGGGAGGGGAACAATGAGCAGTTCTTC.

The V gene is TRBV5-1, the J gene TRBJ2-3; 13 bases agree with TRBD2. Germline loops: CDR1 SGHRS, CDR2 YFSETQ. V was pared by 1 base and J by 6 bases, with 5 bases of the junction left unmatched. The length of the CDR3 is 16 residues. As DNA, the CDR3 is TGCGCCAGCAGCTTGACTAGCGGGAGGGCCAAGGATACGCAGTATTTT. Amino acids: CASSLTSGRAKDTQYF.

This clone has only a few counts. The chain's CDR3 is CASSLVTPSANEQFF. In DNA form, the CDR3 reads TGTGCCAGCAGCTTGGTAACTCCCTCGGCGAATGAGCAGTTCTTC. V gene TRBV5-4 combines with J gene TRBJ2-1; D uncertain. V dropped 0 bases and J dropped 7 bases, with 14 bases sitting between them. This CDR3 comprises 15 residues. Germline CDR1 is SGHNT and CDR2 is YYREEE (reference sequence).

The chain has TRBV30 and TRBJ1-2, with D tentatively TRBD1 (6 bases). Trimming took 0 bases from V and 4 from J, leaving 15 bases between them. Germline V lookup: CDR1 GTSNPN, CDR2 SVGIG (reference sequence). This CDR3 is 15 amino acids long. CDR3 nucleotide sequence: TGTGCCTGGAGTGTCTTTGGGGGGGCCTCCTATGGCTACACCTTC. Its translation: CAWSVFGGASYGYTF.

V usage is TRBV15 and J usage is TRBJ2-1, with 8 positions matching TRBD1. Germline CDR1 is LNHNV and CDR2 is YYDKDF (reference sequence). This CDR3 is built from 14 residues. V lost 3 bases to trimming and J lost 5 bases; unmatched junction nucleotides: 3. CDR3 residues: CATSRDRVNNEQFF. For the CDR3, the DNA is TGTGCCACCAGCAGGGACAGGGTGAACAATGAGCAGTTCTTC. Combining the CDR3 with reference TRBV15 and TRBJ2-1 gives the whole variable domain DAMVIQNPRYQVTQFGKPVTLSCSQTLNHNVMYWYQQKSSQAPKLLFHYYDKDFNNEADTPDNFQSRRPNTSFCFLDIRSPGLGDTAMYLCATSRDRVNNEQFFGPGTRLTVL.

This chain joins TRBV2 and TRBJ1-2; D not certain. The CDR3 is made up of 14 amino acids. Per germline, CDR1 SNHLY and CDR2 FYNNEI. Trimming shortened V by 10 bases and J by 2 bases, and 17 bases separated the two germline ends. DNA for the CDR3: TGTGCCACCACGGACTGGAAAGGGAACTATGGCTACACCTTC. This gives the protein CATTDWKGNYGYTF.

This chain connects TRBV7-9 to TRBJ1-2, with a weak D call TRBD1 (5 bases). This CDR3 is 15 amino acids long. V shed 10 bases and J shed 6 bases, with 24 bases lying between them. From germline, CDR1 is SEHNR and CDR2 FQNEAQ (reference sequence). The CDR3 loop is CATREWDLTIDGYTF. The CDR3 coding sequence is TGTGCCACCAGGGAATGGGATCTGACTATTGATGGCTACACCTTC. The whole variable domain, remainder taken from reference TRBV7-9 and TRBJ1-2, is DTGVSQNPRHKITKRGQNVTFRCDPISEHNRLYWYRQTLGQGPEFLTYFQNEAQLEKSRLLSDRFSAERPKGSFSTLEIQRTEQGDSAMYLCATREWDLTIDGYTFGSGTRLTVV.

This chain connects TRBV5-1 to TRBJ1-1; tentative D call: TRBD1 (6 bases). V was shortened by 2 bases and J by 1 base, with 15 bases between the two germline ends. The CDR3 spans 16 residues. Germline assignment: CDR1 SGHRS and CDR2 YFSETQ. CDR3 DNA: TGCGCCAGCAGCTTTGAGAAGACAGGAGAGAACACTGAAGCTTTCTTT. It encodes CASSFEKTGENTEAFF.

V usage is TRBV28 and J usage is TRBJ1-5; tentatively, D is TRBD1 (6 bases). Germline-derived CDR1 and CDR2 are MDHEN and SYDVKM. The CDR3 extends over 16 amino acids. V lost 5 bases and J lost 6, with 20 bases in between. CDR3 bases: TGTGCCAGCAGTCCTACTGGGGGGGCGGCGGGTCAGCCCCAGCATTTT. It yields the protein CASSPTGGAAGQPQHF. Variable domain in full (rest from reference TRBV28 and TRBJ1-5): DVKVTQSSRYLVKRTGEKVFLECVQDMDHENMFWYRQDPGLGLRLIYFSYDVKMKEKGDIPEGYSVSREKKERFSLILESASTNQTSMYLCASSPTGGAAGQPQHFGDGTRLSIL.

This sequence joins TRBV5-1 and TRBJ2-1; the D is unclear. Germline CDR1 and CDR2: SGHRS and YFSETQ. This CDR3 has 15 amino acids. V shed 2 bases and J shed 0 bases, with 9 bases lying between them. DNA for the CDR3: TGCGCCAGCAGCTTTGGGCAGAGCTCCTACAATGAGCAGTTCTTC. As protein: CASSFGQSSYNEQFF.